This T cell receptor beta chain was sequenced for a study of T cell changes during pregnancy in multiple sclerosis. CDR3 length: 12 amino acids. Trimming left V 6 bases short and J 8 bases short, with 13 bases between. Per the germline V gene, CDR1 is MNHEY and CDR2 is SMNVEV (reference sequence). Profiled with immunoSEQ multiplex PCR; TCRdb holds only in-frame clones, not every one. The repertoire holds under 100,000 clones, nearly 95% seen once, with more than 0.85% in the top ten. The sequence was obtained from a female donor with multiple sclerosis, enrolled in a pregnancy study. V usage is TRBV27 and J usage is TRBJ1-2; no firm D call. The input for sequencing was peripheral blood, taken in the second trimester of pregnancy. The CDR3 loop is CASRSHTGGYTF. The CDR3 region has the DNA TGTGCCAGCAGGTCTCATACGGGGGGCTACACCTTC.